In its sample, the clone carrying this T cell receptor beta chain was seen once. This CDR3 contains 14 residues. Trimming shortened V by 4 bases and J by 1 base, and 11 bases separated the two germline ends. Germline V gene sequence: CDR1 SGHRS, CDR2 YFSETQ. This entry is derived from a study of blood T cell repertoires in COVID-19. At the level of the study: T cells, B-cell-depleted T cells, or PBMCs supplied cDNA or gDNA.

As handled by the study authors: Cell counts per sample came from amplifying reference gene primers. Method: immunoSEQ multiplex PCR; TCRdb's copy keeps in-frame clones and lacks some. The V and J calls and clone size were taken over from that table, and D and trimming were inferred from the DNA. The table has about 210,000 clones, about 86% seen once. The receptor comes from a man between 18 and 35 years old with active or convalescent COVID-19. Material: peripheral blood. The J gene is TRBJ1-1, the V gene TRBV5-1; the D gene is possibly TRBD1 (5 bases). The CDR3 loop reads CASSPGFENTEAFF. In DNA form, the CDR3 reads TGCGCCAGCAGCCCAGGGTTCGAGAACACTGAAGCTTTCTTT.